This T cell receptor (beta chain) was retrieved from a study of CD8+CD57+ T cells in acquired aplastic anemia. Study summary: The study obtained an average of around 3.1 ug of DNA from sorted CD4+ and CD8+ cells.

CD8+CD57+ cell expansion had been shown by flow cytometry in patients chosen for sequencing. As regards this clonotype: Its antigen remains unknown.

There are 14 residues in the CDR3. The V end lost 6 bases, the J end lost 12 bases, and 20 bases lay between the germline ends. Germline CDR1 and CDR2: SEHNR and FQNEAQ (reference sequence). Profiling that covered TCR beta VDJ and CDR3 relied on genomic DNA as its template. A single record per CDR3 protein comes from TCRdb applying MiXCR to the reads. The sample consists of about 200,000 distinct CDR3 sequences, roughly 60% of them appearing once. Study-wide results and limits: It was found that more than 25 CD8+ CDR3 sequences were shared between patients and controls.

The V and J genes are TRBV7-9 and TRBJ1-4, with D perhaps TRBD1 (5 bases). Sequenced material: sorted CD4+, CD8+, or CD8+CD57+ T cells (not recorded which) from PBMCs. This receptor was obtained from a human donor with aplastic anemia. Written as DNA, the CDR3 is TGTGCCAGCAGGCGACCAGGGTACCCTGGGGAACTGTTTTTT. Translated: CASRRPGYPGELFF. Combining the CDR3 with reference TRBV7-9 and TRBJ1-4 gives the whole variable domain DTGVSQNPRHKITKRGQNVTFRCDPISEHNRLYWYRQTLGQGPEFLTYFQNEAQLEKSRLLSDRFSAERPKGSFSTLEIQRTEQGDSAMYLCASRRPGYPGELFFGSGTQLSVL.